This is a list of T cell receptor beta chains from one sample in a study of cytomegalovirus exposure and HLA in healthy donors. This table comes from immunoSEQ multiplex PCR, and its TCRdb copy is limited to in-frame clones, with some not included. The sample holds about 150,000 clones, 61% seen once. What was sequenced was PBMCs. The receptors were sampled from a male donor in good health and CMV-seronegative. CDR3s include the opening cysteine and the closing phenylalanine or tryptophan. The D gene is left open where the match is weak. Rows give clone size only sometimes, using once, few, many, or a class for an expanded clone.

abundance: NA; d_gene: NA; v_gene: TRBV7-9; j_gene: TRBJ1-2; CDR3nt: TGTGCCAGCAGCATGGGGGGGGGCCGCCCCGCCTATGGCTACACCTTC; CDR3aa: CASSMGGGRPAYGYTF
abundance: NA; d_gene: NA; v_gene: TRBV27; j_gene: TRBJ1-2; CDR3nt: TGTGCCAGCAGTCAACAGCAAAACTATGGCTACACCTTC; CDR3aa: CASSQQQNYGYTF
abundance: NA; d_gene: TRBD2; v_gene: TRBV4-1; j_gene: TRBJ2-5; CDR3nt: TGCGCCAGCACCCTAGAGGCTAGCGGGGGCCTCATTAGAGAGACCCAGTACTTC; CDR3aa: CASTLEASGGLIRETQYF
abundance: NA; d_gene: NA; v_gene: TRBV11-2; j_gene: TRBJ2-3; CDR3nt: TGTGCCAGCAGATTTAGCGGAGATACGCAGTATTTT; CDR3aa: CASRFSGDTQYF
abundance: NA; d_gene: TRBD2; v_gene: TRBV9; j_gene: TRBJ2-2; CDR3nt: TGTGCCAGCAGCGCCGGGGGGGGATACACCGGGGAGCTGTTTTTT; CDR3aa: CASSAGGGYTGELFF
abundance: NA; d_gene: NA; v_gene: TRBV2; j_gene: TRBJ2-3; CDR3nt: TGTGCCAGCAGCCCCCGGTCATCCAGCACAGATACGCAGTATTTT; CDR3aa: CASSPRSSSTDTQYF
abundance: once; d_gene: NA; v_gene: TRBV28; j_gene: TRBJ1-5; CDR3nt: TGTGCCAGCAGTTTGAGTATTTTTCGGGGGGGTAGCAATCAGCCCCAGCATTTT; CDR3aa: CASSLSIFRGGSNQPQHF
abundance: NA; d_gene: TRBD1; v_gene: TRBV13; j_gene: TRBJ1-5; CDR3nt: TGTGCCAGCAGCTTACAGGGGGCCGGTCAGCCCCAGCATTTT; CDR3aa: CASSLQGAGQPQHF
abundance: NA; d_gene: TRBD2; v_gene: TRBV7-2; j_gene: TRBJ2-7; CDR3nt: TGTGCCAGCAGCTTCCAAACCGGGACTAGCAGCGAGCAGTACTTC; CDR3aa: CASSFQTGTSSEQYF
abundance: NA; d_gene: NA; v_gene: TRBV10-3; j_gene: TRBJ1-2; CDR3nt: TGTGCCACCTTTGAACCAGGACTATATCAGGGTCTCGCGAACTATGGCTACACCTTC; CDR3aa: CATFEPGLYQGLANYGYTF
abundance: few; d_gene: NA; v_gene: TRBV6-5; j_gene: TRBJ1-5; CDR3nt: TGTGCCAGCAGTGTAAACCACGAGAATGATCAGCCCCAGCATTTT; CDR3aa: CASSVNHENDQPQHF
abundance: NA; d_gene: TRBD1; v_gene: TRBV7-3; j_gene: TRBJ1-6; CDR3nt: TGTGCCAGCAGCTTGACAGGGAACCCCAAAACCTCACCCCTCCACTTT; CDR3aa: CASSLTGNPKTSPLHF
abundance: NA; d_gene: NA; v_gene: TRBV5-1; j_gene: TRBJ1-4; CDR3nt: TGCGCCAGCAGCCCCAGGCAGGGTGTGGATGAAAAACTGTTTTTT; CDR3aa: CASSPRQGVDEKLFF
abundance: NA; d_gene: NA; v_gene: TRBV2; j_gene: TRBJ1-3; CDR3nt: TGTGCCAGCAGTGAGGGAGCCCTCTCTGGAAACACCATATATTTT; CDR3aa: CASSEGALSGNTIYF
abundance: NA; d_gene: TRBD1; v_gene: TRBV6-1; j_gene: TRBJ1-2; CDR3nt: TGTGCCAGCAGTGTCCGGACAGGGCCTGGGTATGGCTACACCTTC; CDR3aa: CASSVRTGPGYGYTF
abundance: NA; d_gene: NA; v_gene: TRBV14; j_gene: TRBJ2-2; CDR3nt: TGTGCCAGCAGCCGCCAGGGTTATAACACCGGGGAGCTGTTTTTT; CDR3aa: CASSRQGYNTGELFF
abundance: NA; d_gene: NA; v_gene: TRBV19; j_gene: TRBJ2-2; CDR3nt: TGTGCCAGTACCCCGACGGGGGTAGGCGGGGAGCTGTTTTTT; CDR3aa: CASTPTGVGGELFF
abundance: NA; d_gene: NA; v_gene: TRBV5-1; j_gene: TRBJ1-2; CDR3nt: TGCGCCAGCAGCCTCGGGACAATTGCTAACTATGGCTACACCTTC; CDR3aa: CASSLGTIANYGYTF
abundance: few; d_gene: TRBD1; v_gene: TRBV5-5; j_gene: TRBJ1-1; CDR3nt: TGTGCCAGCAGCTTTGGGACAGGGGGCTCGTGGGACACTGAAGCTTTCTTT; CDR3aa: CASSFGTGGSWDTEAFF
abundance: NA; d_gene: NA; v_gene: TRBV10-3; j_gene: TRBJ1-1; CDR3nt: TGTGCCATCAGTGAACAGGTATCGAACACTGAAGCTTTCTTT; CDR3aa: CAISEQVSNTEAFF
abundance: NA; d_gene: TRBD2; v_gene: TRBV9; j_gene: TRBJ2-7; CDR3nt: TGTGCCAGCACCTTGGGACTAGCGGTAACCTACGAGCAGTACTTC; CDR3aa: CASTLGLAVTYEQYF
abundance: NA; d_gene: TRBD1; v_gene: TRBV2; j_gene: TRBJ2-5; CDR3nt: TGTGCCAGCAGGAGGGACAGGGGGCGGGAGACCCAGTACTTC; CDR3aa: CASRRDRGRETQYF
abundance: NA; d_gene: TRBD2; v_gene: TRBV11-2; j_gene: TRBJ2-3; CDR3nt: TGTGCCAGCAGCTTAGTAGGGACTAGCTACACAGATACGCAGTATTTT; CDR3aa: CASSLVGTSYTDTQYF
abundance: NA; d_gene: TRBD1; v_gene: TRBV28; j_gene: TRBJ1-5; CDR3nt: TGTGCCAGCAGTTTAACAGGGGATAGCAATCAGCCCCAGCATTTT; CDR3aa: CASSLTGDSNQPQHF
abundance: NA; d_gene: TRBD1; v_gene: TRBV28; j_gene: TRBJ1-3; CDR3nt: TGTGCCAGCAGTTACGGACAGGGAGTCGGAAACACCATATATTTT; CDR3aa: CASSYGQGVGNTIYF
abundance: few; d_gene: NA; v_gene: TRBV21-1; j_gene: TRBJ2-5; CDR3nt: TGTGCCAGACAGGAGACCCAGTACTTC; CDR3aa: CARQETQYF
abundance: NA; d_gene: NA; v_gene: TRBV7-9; j_gene: TRBJ1-1; CDR3nt: TGTGCCAGCAGCTTCGGGGTCCCGAACACTGAAGCTTTCTTT; CDR3aa: CASSFGVPNTEAFF
abundance: NA; d_gene: NA; v_gene: TRBV9; j_gene: TRBJ2-1; CDR3nt: TGTGCCAGCAGCGTAGGCCCCCAGTTACACAATGAGCAGTTCTTC; CDR3aa: CASSVGPQLHNEQFF